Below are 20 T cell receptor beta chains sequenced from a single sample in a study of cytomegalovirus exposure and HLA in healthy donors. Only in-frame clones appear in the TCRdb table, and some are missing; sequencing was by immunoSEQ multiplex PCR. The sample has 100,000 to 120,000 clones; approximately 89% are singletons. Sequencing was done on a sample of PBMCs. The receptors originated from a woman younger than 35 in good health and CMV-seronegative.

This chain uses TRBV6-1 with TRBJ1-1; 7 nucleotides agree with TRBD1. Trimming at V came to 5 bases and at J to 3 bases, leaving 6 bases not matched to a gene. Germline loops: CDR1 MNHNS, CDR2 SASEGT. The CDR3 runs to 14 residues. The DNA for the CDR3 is TGTGCCAGCAGTTCCCGGACAGGACACACTGAAGCTTTCTTT. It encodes CASSSRTGHTEAFF.

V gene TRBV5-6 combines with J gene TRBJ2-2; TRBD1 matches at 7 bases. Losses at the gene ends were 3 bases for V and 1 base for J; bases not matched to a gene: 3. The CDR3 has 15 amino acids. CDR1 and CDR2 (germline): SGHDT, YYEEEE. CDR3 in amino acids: CASSSDRVNTGELFF. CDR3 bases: TGTGCCAGCAGCTCCGACAGGGTGAACACCGGGGAGCTGTTTTTT. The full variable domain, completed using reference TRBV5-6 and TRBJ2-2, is DAGVTQSPTHLIKTRGQQVTLRCSPKSGHDTVSWYQQALGQGPQFIFQYYEEEERQRGNFPDRFSGHQFPNYSSELNVNALLLGDSALYLCASSSDRVNTGELFFGEGSRLTVL.

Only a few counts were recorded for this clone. CDR3 nucleotide sequence: TGTGCCAGCAGCTTACAGCGGGGAGCCCCAGAGGATGAGCAGTTCTTC. Translation: CASSLQRGAPEDEQFF. V is TRBV7-9 and J is TRBJ2-1, with 7 positions matching TRBD2. The germline CDR1 and CDR2 sequences are SEHNR and FQNEAQ (reference sequence). J gave up 8 bases and V 2 bases, and 12 bases lay outside the gene matches. There are 16 residues in the CDR3.

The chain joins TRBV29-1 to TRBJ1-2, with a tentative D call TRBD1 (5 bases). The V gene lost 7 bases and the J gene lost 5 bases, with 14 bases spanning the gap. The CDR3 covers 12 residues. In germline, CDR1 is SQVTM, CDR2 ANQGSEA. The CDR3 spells CSAGDSRYGYTF. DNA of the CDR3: TGCAGCGCGGGCGACAGTCGATATGGCTACACCTTC.

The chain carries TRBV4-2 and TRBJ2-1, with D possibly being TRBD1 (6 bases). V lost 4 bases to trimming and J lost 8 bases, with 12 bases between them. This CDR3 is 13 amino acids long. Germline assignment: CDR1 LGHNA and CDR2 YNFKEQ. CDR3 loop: CASSRRQAHEQFF. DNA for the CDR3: TGTGCCAGCAGCCGTCGACAGGCCCATGAGCAGTTCTTC.

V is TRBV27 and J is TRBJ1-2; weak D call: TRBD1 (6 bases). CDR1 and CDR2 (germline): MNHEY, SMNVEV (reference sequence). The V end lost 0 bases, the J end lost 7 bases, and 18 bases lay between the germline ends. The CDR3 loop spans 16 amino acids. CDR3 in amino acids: CASSLSMQGRLGGYTF. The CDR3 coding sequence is TGTGCCAGCAGTTTATCGATGCAGGGGCGATTGGGTGGCTACACCTTC.

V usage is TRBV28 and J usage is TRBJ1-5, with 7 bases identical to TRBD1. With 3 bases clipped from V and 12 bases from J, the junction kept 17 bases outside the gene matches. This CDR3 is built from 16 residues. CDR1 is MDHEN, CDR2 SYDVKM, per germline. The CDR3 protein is CASSFRGTAKLASQHF. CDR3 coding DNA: TGTGCCAGCAGTTTCCGCGGGACAGCCAAATTAGCAAGCCAGCATTTT. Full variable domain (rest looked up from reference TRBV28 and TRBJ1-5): DVKVTQSSRYLVKRTGEKVFLECVQDMDHENMFWYRQDPGLGLRLIYFSYDVKMKEKGDIPEGYSVSREKKERFSLILESASTNQTSMYLCASSFRGTAKLASQHFGDGTRLSIL.

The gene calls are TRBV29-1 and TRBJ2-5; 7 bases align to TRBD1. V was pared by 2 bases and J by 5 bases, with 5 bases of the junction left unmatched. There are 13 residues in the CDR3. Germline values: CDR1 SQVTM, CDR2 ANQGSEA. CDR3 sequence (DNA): TGCAGCGTTGAAAGACAGGGTCGGGAGACCCAGTACTTC. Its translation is CSVERQGRETQYF.

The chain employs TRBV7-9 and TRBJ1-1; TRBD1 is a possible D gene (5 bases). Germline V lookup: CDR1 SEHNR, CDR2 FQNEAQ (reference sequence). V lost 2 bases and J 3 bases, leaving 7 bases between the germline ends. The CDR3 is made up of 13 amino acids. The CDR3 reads CASSLQGYTEAFF. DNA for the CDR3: TGTGCCAGCAGCTTACAGGGTTACACTGAAGCTTTCTTT. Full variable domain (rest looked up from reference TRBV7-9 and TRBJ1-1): DTGVSQNPRHKITKRGQNVTFRCDPISEHNRLYWYRQTLGQGPEFLTYFQNEAQLEKSRLLSDRFSAERPKGSFSTLEIQRTEQGDSAMYLCASSLQGYTEAFFGQGTRLTVV.

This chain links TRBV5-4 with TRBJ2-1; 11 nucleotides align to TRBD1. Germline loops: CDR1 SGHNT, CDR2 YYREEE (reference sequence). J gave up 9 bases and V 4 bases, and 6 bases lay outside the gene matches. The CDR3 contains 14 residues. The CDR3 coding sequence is TGTGCCAGCAGCGTCGGGACAGGGGGAGGTGAGCAGTTCTTC. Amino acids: CASSVGTGGGEQFF.

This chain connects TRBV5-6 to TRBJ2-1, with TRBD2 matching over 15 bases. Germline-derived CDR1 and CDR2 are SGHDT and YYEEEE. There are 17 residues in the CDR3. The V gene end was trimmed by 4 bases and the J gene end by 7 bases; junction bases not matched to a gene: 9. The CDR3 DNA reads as TGTGCCAGCAGCCGGGGACTAGCGGGGGGACATACAAATGAGCAGTTCTTC. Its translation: CASSRGLAGGHTNEQFF.

The CDR3 protein is CASSQGQNTEAFF. The CDR3, as DNA: TGTGCCAGCAGCCAAGGGCAGAACACTGAAGCTTTCTTT. The genes are TRBV14 and TRBJ1-1; D not resolved. This CDR3 spans 13 amino acids. The V gene's germline CDR1 is SGHDN and CDR2 FVKESK. Trimming removed 1 base at V and 1 base at J, with 4 bases between.

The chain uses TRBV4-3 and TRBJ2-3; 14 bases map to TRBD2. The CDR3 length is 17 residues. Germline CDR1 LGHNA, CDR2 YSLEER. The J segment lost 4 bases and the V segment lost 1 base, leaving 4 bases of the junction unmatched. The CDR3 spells CASSQAPGLAGADTQYF. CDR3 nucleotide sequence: TGCGCCAGCAGCCAAGCACCGGGACTAGCGGGGGCAGATACGCAGTATTTT.

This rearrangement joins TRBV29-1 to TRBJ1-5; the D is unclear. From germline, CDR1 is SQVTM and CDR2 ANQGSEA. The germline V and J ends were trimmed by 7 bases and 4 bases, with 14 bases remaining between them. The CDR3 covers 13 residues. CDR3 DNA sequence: TGCAGCGCCGAAACACCATATAATCAGCCCCAGCATTTT. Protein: CSAETPYNQPQHF.

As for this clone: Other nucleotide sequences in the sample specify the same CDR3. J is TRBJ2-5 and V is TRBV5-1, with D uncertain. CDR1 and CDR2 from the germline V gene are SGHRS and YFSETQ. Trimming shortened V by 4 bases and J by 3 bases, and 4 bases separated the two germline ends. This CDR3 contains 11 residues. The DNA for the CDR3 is TGCGCCAGCAGCCTCGAAGAGACCCAGTACTTC. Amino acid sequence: CASSLEETQYF.

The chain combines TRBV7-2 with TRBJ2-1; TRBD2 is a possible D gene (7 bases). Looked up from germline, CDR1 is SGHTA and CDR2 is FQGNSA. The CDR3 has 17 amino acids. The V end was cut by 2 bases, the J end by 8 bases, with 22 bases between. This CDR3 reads CASSLYPRRGRNDEQFF. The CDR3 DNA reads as TGTGCCAGCAGCTTATACCCACGGCGGGGGCGTAACGATGAGCAGTTCTTC. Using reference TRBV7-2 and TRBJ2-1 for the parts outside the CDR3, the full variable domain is GAGVSQSPSNKVTEKGKDVELRCDPISGHTALYWYRQSLGQGLEFLIYFQGNSAPDKSGLPSDRFSAERTGGSVSTLTIQRTQQEDSAVYLCASSLYPRRGRNDEQFFGPGTRLTVL.

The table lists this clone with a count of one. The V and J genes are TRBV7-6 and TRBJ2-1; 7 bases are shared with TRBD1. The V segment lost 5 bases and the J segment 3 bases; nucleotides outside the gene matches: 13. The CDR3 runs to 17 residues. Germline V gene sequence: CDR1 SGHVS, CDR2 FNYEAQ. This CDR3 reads CASSQKGAQTYYNEQFF. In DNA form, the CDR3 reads TGTGCCAGCAGCCAGAAGGGGGCCCAAACTTACTACAATGAGCAGTTCTTC.

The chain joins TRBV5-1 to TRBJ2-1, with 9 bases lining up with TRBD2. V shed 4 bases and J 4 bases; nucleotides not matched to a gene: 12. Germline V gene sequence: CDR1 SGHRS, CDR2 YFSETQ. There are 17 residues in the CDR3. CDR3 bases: TGCGCCAGCAGCCCCGAAATAAGCGGGGGGTTTTACAATGAGCAGTTCTTC. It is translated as CASSPEISGGFYNEQFF.

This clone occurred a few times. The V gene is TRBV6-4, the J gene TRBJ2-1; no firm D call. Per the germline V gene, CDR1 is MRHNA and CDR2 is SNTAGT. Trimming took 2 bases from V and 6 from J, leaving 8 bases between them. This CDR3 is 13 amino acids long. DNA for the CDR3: TGTGCCAGCAGTGACCGGGTGTCCAATGAGCAGTTCTTC. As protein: CASSDRVSNEQFF.

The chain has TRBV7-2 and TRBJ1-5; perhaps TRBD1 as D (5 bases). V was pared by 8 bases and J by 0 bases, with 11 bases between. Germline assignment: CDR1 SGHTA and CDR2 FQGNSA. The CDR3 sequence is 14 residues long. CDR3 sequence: CASRDSSSNQPQHF. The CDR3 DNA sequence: TGTGCCAGCCGCGACAGTTCTAGCAATCAGCCCCAGCATTTT.